A selection of T cell receptor beta chains follows, all from one sample in a study of lymphopenia after photon versus proton radiotherapy. Sequencing used immunoSEQ multiplex PCR; TCRdb keeps in-frame clones, though not all of them. The table includes more than 45,000 clones, roughly nine tenths detected once. The source material was peripheral blood, sampled from a patient treated with photon-based radiotherapy. The receptors come from a woman in her 40s with cholangiocarcinoma. CDR3s include the opening cysteine and the closing phenylalanine or tryptophan. Each record gives: CDR3 length, J gene, V gene, CDR3 protein.

cdr3_length: 13; j_call: NA; v_call: TRBV30; cdr3_aa: CAWKPRGGAEQYF
cdr3_length: 16; j_call: TRBJ1-6; v_call: TRBV9; cdr3_aa: CASSVAGTGYNSPLHF
cdr3_length: 18; j_call: TRBJ2-6; v_call: TRBV9; cdr3_aa: CASSHLGIGSSGANVLTF
cdr3_length: 17; j_call: TRBJ1-3; v_call: TRBV4-3; cdr3_aa: CASSQDPGDSSGNTIYF
cdr3_length: 16; j_call: TRBJ2-5; v_call: TRBV4-1; cdr3_aa: CASSQGGLLGAETQYF
cdr3_length: 15; j_call: TRBJ2-7; v_call: TRBV10-1; cdr3_aa: CASSEDGTELPEQYF
cdr3_length: 12; j_call: TRBJ2-3; v_call: TRBV5-1; cdr3_aa: CASSFTTDTQYF
cdr3_length: 14; j_call: TRBJ2-1; v_call: TRBV7-8; cdr3_aa: CASSRLNDLSEQFF
cdr3_length: 14; j_call: TRBJ1-4; v_call: TRBV27; cdr3_aa: CASSLEGAAEKLFF
cdr3_length: 14; j_call: TRBJ2-7; v_call: TRBV9; cdr3_aa: CASSAELATGEQYF
cdr3_length: 15; j_call: TRBJ2-7; v_call: TRBV5-6; cdr3_aa: CASSGGTGLSTKQYF
cdr3_length: 15; j_call: TRBJ2-7; v_call: TRBV19; cdr3_aa: CASSAGTGRNYEQYF
cdr3_length: 13; j_call: TRBJ2-1; v_call: TRBV7-2; cdr3_aa: CASSLGLYNEQFF
cdr3_length: 13; j_call: TRBJ2-1; v_call: TRBV30; cdr3_aa: CAWSPRASNEQFF
cdr3_length: 16; j_call: TRBJ2-2; v_call: TRBV28; cdr3_aa: CASRPQGFQNTGELFF
cdr3_length: 17; j_call: TRBJ2-3; v_call: TRBV29-1; cdr3_aa: CSVKSRDRAVSTDTQYF
cdr3_length: 14; j_call: TRBJ1-1; v_call: TRBV6-1; cdr3_aa: CASSVTLRDTEAFF
cdr3_length: 15; j_call: TRBJ1-6; v_call: TRBV9; cdr3_aa: CASSVKHSPESPLHF
cdr3_length: 12; j_call: TRBJ2-3; v_call: TRBV7-3; cdr3_aa: CASSLAADTQYF
cdr3_length: 16; j_call: TRBJ2-3; v_call: TRBV15; cdr3_aa: CATSDPGQGATDTQYF
cdr3_length: 17; j_call: TRBJ1-5; v_call: TRBV19; cdr3_aa: CASSTRTGQVDNQPQHF
cdr3_length: 18; j_call: TRBJ2-2; v_call: TRBV7-9; cdr3_aa: CASSSDAGQGINTGELFF
cdr3_length: 16; j_call: TRBJ1-2; v_call: TRBV6-6; cdr3_aa: CASSFLTGQGGDGYTF
cdr3_length: 13; j_call: TRBJ2-7; v_call: TRBV18; cdr3_aa: CASSPSVAYEQYF
cdr3_length: 16; j_call: TRBJ1-1; v_call: TRBV5-1; cdr3_aa: CASSLTRTGANTEAFF
cdr3_length: 16; j_call: TRBJ1-6; v_call: TRBV6-4; cdr3_aa: CASSGHAGTDSSPLHF
cdr3_length: 14; j_call: TRBJ2-7; v_call: TRBV7-9; cdr3_aa: CASSLVGLAVEQYF
cdr3_length: 15; j_call: TRBJ2-5; v_call: TRBV10-3; cdr3_aa: CAIGTGTGGQETQYF
cdr3_length: 13; j_call: TRBJ1-2; v_call: TRBV27; cdr3_aa: CASSPRQFGGYTF
cdr3_length: 13; j_call: TRBJ2-7; v_call: TRBV28; cdr3_aa: CASSFLSGNEQYF
cdr3_length: 14; j_call: TRBJ2-1; v_call: TRBV4-3; cdr3_aa: CASSLQGAGNEQFF
cdr3_length: 15; j_call: TRBJ1-2; v_call: TRBV19; cdr3_aa: CASMLPGRGSYGYTF
cdr3_length: 20; j_call: TRBJ2-1; v_call: TRBV4-1; cdr3_aa: CASSQATGTSGRTFFNEQFF
cdr3_length: 12; j_call: TRBJ2-1; v_call: TRBV7-8; cdr3_aa: CASSSRDNEQFF
cdr3_length: 14; j_call: TRBJ2-3; v_call: TRBV9; cdr3_aa: CASSALQGTDTQYF
cdr3_length: 16; j_call: TRBJ1-5; v_call: TRBV28; cdr3_aa: CASSLKSGGYNQPQHF
cdr3_length: 15; j_call: TRBJ2-3; v_call: TRBV11-2; cdr3_aa: CASSLVAGGLDTQYF
cdr3_length: 15; j_call: TRBJ2-7; v_call: TRBV6-5; cdr3_aa: CASSWTSGISYEQYF
cdr3_length: 14; j_call: TRBJ1-1; v_call: TRBV28; cdr3_aa: CASRKYYIGPEAFF
cdr3_length: 14; j_call: TRBJ2-7; v_call: TRBV7-9; cdr3_aa: CASSPGTGYYEQYF
cdr3_length: 15; j_call: TRBJ1-4; v_call: TRBV28; cdr3_aa: CASSPGTVEGEKLFF
cdr3_length: 13; j_call: TRBJ1-2; v_call: TRBV10-3; cdr3_aa: CAITGEQGIGYTF
cdr3_length: 15; j_call: TRBJ1-5; v_call: TRBV7-9; cdr3_aa: CASSPGDGGNQPQHF
cdr3_length: 15; j_call: TRBJ2-3; v_call: TRBV28; cdr3_aa: CASSLRQESTDTQYF
cdr3_length: 13; j_call: TRBJ2-1; v_call: TRBV9; cdr3_aa: CASSGLAANEQFF
cdr3_length: 16; j_call: TRBJ2-1; v_call: TRBV6-5; cdr3_aa: CASSSGTSGRGNEQFF
cdr3_length: 14; j_call: TRBJ2-5; v_call: TRBV5-6; cdr3_aa: CASSYWTGEETQYF
cdr3_length: 18; j_call: TRBJ1-1; v_call: TRBV7-3; cdr3_aa: CASSLMGTGTGGIPEAFF
cdr3_length: 13; j_call: TRBJ1-1; v_call: TRBV29-1; cdr3_aa: CSVEGQGPTEAFF
cdr3_length: 13; j_call: TRBJ1-1; v_call: TRBV5-1; cdr3_aa: CATASLMNTEAFF
cdr3_length: 13; j_call: TRBJ2-7; v_call: TRBV10-3; cdr3_aa: CATDRLGGDEQYF
cdr3_length: 16; j_call: TRBJ1-1; v_call: TRBV9; cdr3_aa: CASSVGPSTRDRRAFF
cdr3_length: 14; j_call: TRBJ1-1; v_call: TRBV4-1; cdr3_aa: CASSQVRDIAEAFF
cdr3_length: 16; j_call: TRBJ2-3; v_call: TRBV28; cdr3_aa: CASSILNRAGPDTQYF